This is a list of T cell receptor beta chains from one sample in a study of cytomegalovirus exposure and HLA in healthy donors. Profiling relied on immunoSEQ multiplex PCR, and the TCRdb table lists in-frame clones only, not all of them. The sample has some 160,000 clones; 84% are singletons. Sequences were obtained from PBMCs. The receptors shown here come from a man aged 18 to 35 in good health and CMV-seronegative. Both conserved end residues are trimmed from each CDR3. The order of the fields is J gene, V gene, CDR3 protein.

TRBJ1-2 TRBV5-6 ASSRTGDDYGYT
TRBJ2-3 TRBV4-3 ASSQDIAAAGSWGTDTQY
TRBJ2-5 TRBV5-4 ASSLWSGGARETQY
TRBJ2-2 TRBV2 ASSEAVVVGGGELF
TRBJ2-5 TRBV6-5 ASVSNQETQY
TRBJ2-7 TRBV27 ASTTGTGKNEQY
TRBJ2-7 TRBV4-1 ASSQSPRAYEQY
TRBJ1-2 TRBV19 ASSGGTGGGYGYT
TRBJ2-7 TRBV7-9 SSSSPGHLTYEQY
TRBJ2-1 TRBV14 ASSQVPGQGANEQF
TRBJ2-7 TRBV18 ASSRASYEQY
TRBJ1-5 TRBV19 ASSIVLTEAQPQH
TRBJ2-5 TRBV27 ASSLWGEETQY
TRBJ2-7 TRBV5-6 ASSLAASNEQY
TRBJ1-5 TRBV15 ATSRQYSNQPQH
TRBJ2-1 TRBV5-1 ASSHRDRYNEQF
TRBJ2-3 TRBV27 ASSISGTSTDTQY
TRBJ2-3 TRBV19 ASSPRGDRGTDTQY
TRBJ1-4 TRBV9 ASSKGQGVGNEKLF
TRBJ2-5 TRBV5-1 ASSPSEQETQY
TRBJ2-3 TRBV12-5 ASGLVLGQEGTQY
TRBJ1-5 TRBV11-2 ASSSPAGRGQPQH
TRBJ1-1 TRBV9 ASSGGWGGPQTEAF
TRBJ2-3 TRBV10-3 AISESIGAGEGTDTQY
TRBJ1-5 TRBV4-1 ASSSGQVRDSRQPQH